The next 29 T cell receptor beta chains were all read from a single sample in a study of T cells in Graves' hyperthyroidism and ophthalmopathy. Amplified TCR beta CDR3 regions derived from RNA transcripts. Researchers ran a first-round RT-PCR on the TCR CDR3 using the HTBI primer set. TCRdb reprocessed the multiplex PCR reads via MiXCR and lists one record per CDR3 protein. The sample lists about 200,000 distinct CDR3 sequences, 18% occurring once. Sequencing was performed on blood. The receptors come from a man aged 35-49 years with Graves' hyperthyroidism.

This clonotype was detected ten times or more. The chain employs TRBV6-1 and TRBJ1-2; D uncertain. This CDR3 has 15 amino acids. V was cut by 6 bases and J by 3 bases, with 17 bases left in between. The germline V gene has CDR1 MNHNS and CDR2 SASEGT. The DNA of the CDR3 is TGTGCCAGCAGCGCCGCAGGCCTTCGCCACTATGGCTACACCTTC. Its protein is CASSAAGLRHYGYTF.

In its sample, this clonotype was seen many times. In DNA, the CDR3 is TGTGCCACCAGCAGAGATCTGGGCAGTTACTACGAGCAGTACTTC. Translated: CATSRDLGSYYEQYF. V is TRBV15 and J is TRBJ2-7; no clear D. V shed 0 bases and J shed 3 bases, with 12 bases lying between them. The CDR3 runs 15 residues. Germline V gives CDR1 LNHNV, CDR2 YYDKDF (reference sequence).

This clonotype was seen just once. The rearrangement joins TRBV9 to TRBJ2-3; maybe TRBD2 (6 bases). Germline CDR1 and CDR2: SGDLS and YYNGEE. V dropped 4 bases and J dropped 0 bases, with 18 bases sitting between them. This CDR3 spans 17 amino acids. The CDR3 coding sequence is TGTGCCAGCAGCACGAGAAGAAATAGCGGAAGCACAGATACGCAGTATTTT. As protein: CASSTRRNSGSTDTQYF.

This clonotype was detected ten times or more. V and J are TRBV18 and TRBJ2-3; D ambiguous. Looked up from germline, CDR1 is KGHSH and CDR2 is LQKENI. The CDR3 consists of 13 residues. V lost 2 bases and J lost 3, with 6 bases in between. CDR3 in amino acids: CASSPYGTDTQYF. CDR3 in DNA: TGTGCCAGCTCACCATACGGGACAGATACGCAGTATTTT.

Many counts were recorded for this clonotype. The chain carries TRBV7-2 and TRBJ2-2, with D uncertain. The CDR3 length is 14 residues. Germline CDR1 reads SGHTA; CDR2 reads FQGNSA. Trimming left V 6 bases short and J 3 bases short, with 11 bases between. The CDR3 nucleotides read TGTGCCAGCAGTTTGCAACATGACACCGGGGAGCTGTTTTTT. As protein: CASSLQHDTGELFF.

The rearrangement uses TRBV6-1 and TRBJ1-2, with 8 bases that match TRBD1. The CDR3 is 17 residues long. The V gene end was trimmed by 5 bases and the J gene end by 4 bases; junction bases not matched to a gene: 15. Germline V gene data show CDR1 as MNHNS and CDR2 as SASEGT. CDR3 sequence: CASSPRRQGPGGYGYTF. CDR3 bases: TGTGCCAGCAGTCCCAGGAGACAGGGGCCCGGGGGCTATGGCTACACCTTC.

This clonotype was seen a few times. The chain joins TRBV7-2 to TRBJ2-2; TRBD2 agrees at 8 bases. The V segment lost 5 bases and the J segment 7 bases; nucleotides outside the gene matches: 9. This CDR3 has 15 residues. Germline values: CDR1 SGHTA, CDR2 FQGNSA. CDR3 amino acids: CASSPVGGVFGELFF. The CDR3, as DNA: TGTGCCAGCAGCCCGGTCGGGGGGGTCTTCGGGGAGCTGTTTTTT. The full variable domain, its missing parts supplied by reference TRBV7-2 and TRBJ2-2, is GAGVSQSPSNKVTEKGKDVELRCDPISGHTALYWYRQSLGQGLEFLIYFQGNSAPDKSGLPSDRFSAERTGGSVSTLTIQRTQQEDSAVYLCASSPVGGVFGELFFGEGSRLTVL.

This clonotype was observed at least ten times. V and J are TRBV3-1 and TRBJ2-1; 9 positions agree with TRBD2. The CDR3 is 16 residues long. Germline V gives CDR1 LGHDT, CDR2 YNNKEL (reference sequence). The V gene end was trimmed by 2 bases and the J gene end by 5 bases; junction bases not matched to a gene: 7. CDR3 sequence (DNA): TGTGCCAGCAGCCAACAGAAGGGACTAGCTAACAATGAGCAGTTCTTC. Translation gives CASSQQKGLANNEQFF.

This clonotype was seen repeatedly, ten times or more. The chain uses TRBV2 and TRBJ1-6; D remains unclear. V was cut by 6 bases and J by 8 bases, with 11 bases left in between. Germline V gene data show CDR1 as SNHLY and CDR2 as FYNNEI. The CDR3 loop spans 13 amino acids. The CDR3 is CASRDLGDSPLHF. DNA for the CDR3: TGTGCCAGCAGGGACCTTGGGGATTCACCCCTCCACTTT.

The chain is built from TRBV7-2 and TRBJ2-3; a weak D match, TRBD2 (5 bases). The germline V and J ends were trimmed by 3 bases and 0 bases, with 22 bases remaining between them. This CDR3 comprises 19 residues. Germline-derived CDR1 and CDR2 are SGHTA and FQGNSA. Here the CDR3 reads CASSFPRDRFTPSTDTQYF. Written as DNA, the CDR3 is TGTGCCAGCAGCTTCCCCCGGGATCGATTTACACCTAGCACAGATACGCAGTATTTT.

Ten or more counts support this clonotype. This chain links TRBV20-1 with TRBJ2-1, with 9 bases fitting TRBD1. The CDR3 runs 13 residues. V lost 5 bases and J lost 8; bases outside the gene matches: 7. Germline CDR1 DFQATT, CDR2 SNEGSKA (reference sequence). The CDR3 sequence: CSALQGADDEQFF. CDR3 DNA: TGCAGTGCTTTACAGGGGGCCGACGATGAGCAGTTCTTC.

This clonotype was counted ten times or more. The rearrangement uses TRBV20-1 and TRBJ2-5; TRBD1 aligns across 8 bases. The germline CDR1 and CDR2 sequences are DFQATT and SNEGSKA (reference sequence). Trimming cost V 8 bases and J 5 bases; bases outside gene matches: 4. The CDR3 is 11 amino acids. In DNA form, the CDR3 reads TGCAGTCCTTGGACAGGGGAGACCCAGTACTTC. The encoded protein is CSPWTGETQYF.

This clonotype was detected a few times. CDR3 nucleotide sequence: TGTGCCAGCAGACGGACTACCTACGAGCAGTACTTC. As protein: CASRRTTYEQYF. The genes are TRBV6-1 and TRBJ2-7, with D perhaps TRBD2 (6 bases). CDR1 is MNHNS, CDR2 SASEGT, per germline. This CDR3 region has 12 residues. V was cut by 6 bases and J by 2 bases, with 8 bases left in between.

This clonotype appeared many times. The gene calls are TRBV28 and TRBJ1-5; D not resolved. CDR1 and CDR2 (germline): MDHEN, SYDVKM. The V end was cut by 5 bases, the J end by 13 bases, with 15 bases between. CDR3 length: 12 residues. The CDR3 reads CASSPSGSLQHF. CDR3 coding DNA: TGTGCCAGCAGTCCATCGGGGTCCCTTCAGCATTTT.

This clonotype was recorded at least ten times. The V call is TRBV2, the J call TRBJ2-1; 9 bases align to TRBD1. J lost 6 bases, V lost 8 bases, and 2 bases had no gene match. Germline CDR1 reads SNHLY; CDR2 reads FYNNEI. This CDR3 spans 12 amino acids. CDR3 coding DNA: TGTGCCAGCTCGGGACAGGGCAATGAGCAGTTCTTC. Residues: CASSGQGNEQFF. The variable domain in full, completed from reference TRBV2 and TRBJ2-1, reads EPEVTQTPSHQVTQMGQEVILRCVPISNHLYFYWYRQILGQKVEFLVSFYNNEISEKSEIFDDQFSVERPDGSNFTLKIRSTKLEDSAMYFCASSGQGNEQFFGPGTRLTVL.

J is TRBJ1-2 and V is TRBV20-1; D remains unclear. Per the germline V gene, CDR1 is DFQATT and CDR2 is SNEGSKA (reference sequence). This CDR3 region has 13 residues. The V gene lost 0 bases and the J gene lost 7 bases, with 12 bases spanning the gap. Here the CDR3 reads CSAREQPSSGYTF. In DNA form, the CDR3 reads TGCAGTGCTAGAGAACAGCCATCGAGTGGCTACACCTTC.

The chain is built from TRBV7-2 and TRBJ1-1, with D uncertain. Per germline, CDR1 SGHTA and CDR2 FQGNSA. This CDR3 is built from 13 residues. Trimming took 5 bases from V and 5 from J, leaving 12 bases between them. This CDR3 reads CASSPGEMTEAFF. In DNA form, the CDR3 reads TGTGCCAGCAGCCCCGGGGAAATGACTGAAGCTTTCTTT.

In its sample, this clonotype was seen many times. The gene calls are TRBV7-9 and TRBJ1-2; TRBD1 matches at 8 bases. The ends lost 4 bases at V and 7 bases at J; junction bases unmatched: 2. Germline CDR1 is SEHNR and CDR2 is FQNEAQ (reference sequence). CDR3 length equals 12 residues. Written as DNA, the CDR3 is TGTGCCAGCAGCTCAACAGGGGGTGGCTACACCTTC. The encoded protein is CASSSTGGGYTF.

The rearrangement uses TRBV12-3 or TRBV12-4 and TRBJ1-2, with D unresolved. This CDR3 contains 13 residues. The V end was cut by 0 bases, the J end by 10 bases, with 12 bases between. The CDR3 coding sequence is TGTGCCAGCAGTTTAGCAGCCCTCCAGGACTACACCTTC. Its translation: CASSLAALQDYTF.

This clonotype was recorded many times. CDR3 sequence: CASSGDHGPDTQYF. DNA of the CDR3: TGTGCCAGCTCAGGGGACCACGGCCCAGATACGCAGTATTTT. The genes are TRBV12-3 or TRBV12-4 and TRBJ2-3, with D possibly TRBD1 on 6 matching bases. The CDR3 is 14 residues long. V lost 8 bases, J lost 4 bases, and 16 bases lay in between.

This clonotype was observed many times. The chain combines TRBV20-1 with TRBJ2-3, with 16 bases that match TRBD2. Looked up from germline, CDR1 is DFQATT and CDR2 is SNEGSKA (reference sequence). The CDR3 covers 17 residues. Trimming removed 5 bases from V and 1 base from J; junction bases left unmatched: 6. The DNA for the CDR3 is TGCAGTGCTGCCGGGACTAGCGGGGGGGTCGGCACAGATACGCAGTATTTT. As protein: CSAAGTSGGVGTDTQYF.

The rearrangement uses TRBV7-9 and TRBJ1-2; 8 nucleotides line up with TRBD1. Per germline, CDR1 SEHNR and CDR2 FQNEAQ (reference sequence). The trim removed 5 bases at V and 2 bases at J, leaving 13 bases unmatched. CDR3 length: 17 residues. The CDR3 sequence: CASSQSAGAGGNYGYTF. CDR3 sequence (DNA): TGTGCCAGCAGCCAAAGTGCGGGTGCAGGGGGCAACTATGGCTACACCTTC.

A few counts support this clonotype. CDR3 region: CASSIRGANEKLFF. The CDR3, as DNA: TGTGCCAGCAGTATTCGGGGGGCAAATGAAAAACTGTTTTTT. The chain has TRBV6-1 and TRBJ1-4; TRBD1 might be the D (6 bases). The CDR3 extends over 14 amino acids. Between the trimmed V and J ends, which lost 5 bases and 5 bases, there was a span of 12 bases. Germline loops: CDR1 MNHNS, CDR2 SASEGT.

This clonotype was observed at least ten times. J is TRBJ2-5 and V is TRBV20-1; TRBD1 matches at 8 bases. V lost 2 bases to trimming and J lost 4 bases; unmatched junction nucleotides: 9. CDR1 DFQATT and CDR2 SNEGSKA come from the germline V gene (reference sequence). CDR3 length: 15 residues. This CDR3 reads CSARLPRGTGETQYF. The CDR3, as DNA: TGCAGTGCTAGACTTCCAAGGGGGACAGGAGAGACCCAGTACTTC.

The V call is TRBV6-4, the J call TRBJ2-3, with D possibly being TRBD1 (5 bases). The CDR3 loop spans 14 amino acids. Trimming took off 5 bases at V and 8 bases at J, with 17 bases between the two ends. Per germline, CDR1 MRHNA and CDR2 SNTAGT. The CDR3 bases are TGTGCCAGCAGTCTAAACGGTGGGGCAGGTACGCAGTATTTT. The encoded protein is CASSLNGGAGTQYF.

This clonotype came up many times. This sequence joins TRBV3-1 and TRBJ2-1, with D unresolved. Germline assignment: CDR1 LGHDT and CDR2 YNNKEL (reference sequence). CDR3 size: 13 residues. The V end lost 2 bases, the J end lost 3 bases, and 5 bases lay between the germline ends. The CDR3 sequence: CASSQRSYNEQFF. In DNA form, the CDR3 reads TGTGCCAGCAGCCAACGCAGCTACAATGAGCAGTTCTTC.

A note on this clonotype: A read error may produce the germline difference seen at one junction end. This chain connects TRBV2 to TRBJ2-5; D unclear. Germline lookup yields CDR1 SNHLY and CDR2 FYNNEI. The CDR3 is 12 amino acids. The CDR3 region is CASGEGLETQYF. Written as DNA, the CDR3 is TGTGCCAGCGGTGAAGGTTTGGAGACCCAGTACTTC. The whole variable domain, filled in from reference TRBV2 and TRBJ2-5, reads EPEVTQTPSHQVTQMGQEVILRCVPISNHLYFYWYRQILGQKVEFLVSFYNNEISEKSEIFDDQFSVERPDGSNFTLKIRSTKLEDSAMYFCASGEGLETQYFGPGTRLLVL.

This clonotype has at least ten counts. V is TRBV27 and J is TRBJ1-6, with 10 positions matching TRBD1. J was trimmed by 10 bases and V by 2 bases; bases with no gene match: 14. The germline V gene has CDR1 MNHEY and CDR2 SMNVEV (reference sequence). This CDR3 has 18 amino acids. The CDR3 bases are TGTGCCAGCAGTTTAACCCGGACAGGGGGTGGAGGAAGCTCACCCCTCCACTTT. It is translated as CASSLTRTGGGGSSPLHF.

The sample holds many counts of this clonotype. V gene TRBV20-1 combines with J gene TRBJ1-3; no firm D call. The CDR3 runs 12 residues. Germline V gene sequence: CDR1 DFQATT, CDR2 SNEGSKA (reference sequence). V shed 6 bases and J shed 0 bases, with 6 bases lying between them. The CDR3 sequence is CSAGSSGNTIYF. CDR3 DNA: TGCAGTGCCGGGAGCTCTGGAAACACCATATATTTT.